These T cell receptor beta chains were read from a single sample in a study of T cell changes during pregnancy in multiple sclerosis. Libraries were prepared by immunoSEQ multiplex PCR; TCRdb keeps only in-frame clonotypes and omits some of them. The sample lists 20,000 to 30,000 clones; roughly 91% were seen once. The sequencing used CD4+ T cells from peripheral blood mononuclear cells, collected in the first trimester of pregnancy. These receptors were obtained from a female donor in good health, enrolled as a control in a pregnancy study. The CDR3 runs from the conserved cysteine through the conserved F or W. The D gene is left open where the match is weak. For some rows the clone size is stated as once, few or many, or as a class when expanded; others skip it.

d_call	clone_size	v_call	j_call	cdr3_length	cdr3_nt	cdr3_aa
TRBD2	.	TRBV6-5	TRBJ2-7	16	TGTGCTAGCAGTTCCGGGACTAGCGGGTTTCCCTACGAGCAGTACTTC	CASSSGTSGFPYEQYF
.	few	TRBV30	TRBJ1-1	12	TGTGCCTGGATGGGGGGGGTCACTGAAGCTTTCTTT	CAWMGGVTEAFF
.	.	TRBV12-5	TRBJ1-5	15	TGTGCTAGTGGTACGGTCTCGGGGTTCAATCAGCCCCAGCATTTT	CASGTVSGFNQPQHF
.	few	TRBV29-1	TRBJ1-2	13	TGCAGCGTGGCAGGGTTTAGGACCGTTATGGGGACCTTC	CSVAGFRTVMGTF
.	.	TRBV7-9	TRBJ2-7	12	TGTGCCAGCAGCAACAGGGTTGGCGAGCAGTACTTC	CASSNRVGEQYF
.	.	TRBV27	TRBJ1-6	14	TGTGCCAGCAGTTTAGGGCCGGTAAATTCACCCCTCCACTTT	CASSLGPVNSPLHF
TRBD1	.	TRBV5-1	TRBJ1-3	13	TGCGCCAGCACCGGACAGGCTGGAAACACCATATATTTT	CASTGQAGNTIYF
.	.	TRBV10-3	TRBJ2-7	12	TGTGCCATCAGTGAGTCCGGCTACGAGCAGTACTTC	CAISESGYEQYF
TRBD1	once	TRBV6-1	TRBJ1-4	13	TGTGCCAGCAAACGGGACAGGGGTGAAAAACTGTTTTTT	CASKRDRGEKLFF
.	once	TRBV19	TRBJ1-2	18	TGTGCCAGTAGTAGACCTTTATCGAGGACTGCAGCTAACTATGGCTACACCTTC	CASSRPLSRTAANYGYTF
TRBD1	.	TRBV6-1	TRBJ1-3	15	TGTGCCGTCGGTCAGGGGGTAAACTCTGGAAACACCATATATTTT	CAVGQGVNSGNTIYF
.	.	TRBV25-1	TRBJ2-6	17	TGTGCCAGCAGTGAAACTTACAGAGCCTCTGGGGCCAACGTCCTGACTTTC	CASSETYRASGANVLTF
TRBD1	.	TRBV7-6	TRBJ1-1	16	TGTGCCAGCAGCCGCCTGACAGGGGGCCATTACGGCGAAGCTTTCTTT	CASSRLTGGHYGEAFF
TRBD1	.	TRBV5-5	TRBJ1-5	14	TGTGCCAGCAGCTTACAGGGGGAAAATCAGCCCCAGCATTTT	CASSLQGENQPQHF
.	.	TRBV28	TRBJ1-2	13	TGTGCCAGCGGTGGGGCAGAAAAATATGGCTACACCTTC	CASGGAEKYGYTF
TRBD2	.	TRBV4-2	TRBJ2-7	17	TGTGCCAGCAGCCGAGGGACTAGCGGGGAAGGGACCTACGAGCAGTACTTC	CASSRGTSGEGTYEQYF
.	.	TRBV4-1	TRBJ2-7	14	TGCGCCAGCGCGGCTAGCGAAGGTAGCTACGAGCAGTACTTC	CASAASEGSYEQYF
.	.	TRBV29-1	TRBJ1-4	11	TGCAGCGCTAAGACTAATGAAAAACTGTTTTTT	CSAKTNEKLFF
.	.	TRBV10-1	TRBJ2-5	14	TGCGCCAGCAGTGAGGACCCCCGAGGGGAGACCCAGTACTTC	CASSEDPRGETQYF
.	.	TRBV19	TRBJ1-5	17	TGTGCCAGTAGGGGTGGGAGCTACAAGGATAGCAATCAGCCCCAGCATTTT	CASRGGSYKDSNQPQHF
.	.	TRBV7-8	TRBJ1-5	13	TGTGCCAGCAGCTTAGAGGAGAATGGACCCCAGCATTTT	CASSLEENGPQHF
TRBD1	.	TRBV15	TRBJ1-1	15	TGTGCCACCAGCAGTGGGGACAGGGGGAACACTGAAGCTTTCTTT	CATSSGDRGNTEAFF
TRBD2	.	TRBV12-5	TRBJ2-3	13	TGTGCTAGTGCACCGAGCGGGAGAGATACGCAGTATTTT	CASAPSGRDTQYF
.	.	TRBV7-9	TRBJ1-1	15	TGTGCCAGCAGCTTAGATACAGGTCAGAACACTGAAGCTTTCTTT	CASSLDTGQNTEAFF
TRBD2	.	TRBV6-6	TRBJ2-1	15	TGTGCCAGCAGTTCACTAGCGGGATTGGGAAATGAGCAGTTCTTC	CASSSLAGLGNEQFF
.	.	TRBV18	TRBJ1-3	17	TGTGCCAGCTCACCACCTTCCAGGGGACCATCTGGAAACACCATATATTTT	CASSPPSRGPSGNTIYF
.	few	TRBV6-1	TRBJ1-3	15	TGTGCCAGCAGCCCTCAGGGCCACTCTGGAAACACCATATATTTT	CASSPQGHSGNTIYF
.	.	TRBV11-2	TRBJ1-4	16	TGTGCCAGTAGCTTAGGTAGCCTTGCAACTAATGAAAAACTGTTTTTT	CASSLGSLATNEKLFF
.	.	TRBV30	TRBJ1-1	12	TGTGCCTGGAAGGAAGGGGGCACTGAAGCTTTCTTT	CAWKEGGTEAFF
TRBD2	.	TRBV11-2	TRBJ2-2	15	TGTGCCAGCAGCTTAGAGGGACTAAGCACCGGGGAGCTGTTTTTT	CASSLEGLSTGELFF
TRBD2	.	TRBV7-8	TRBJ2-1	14	TGTGCCAGCAGCCAAGAGGTAGCGGGCGGGTGGCAGTTCTTC	CASSQEVAGGWQFF
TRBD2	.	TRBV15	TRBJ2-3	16	TGTGCCACCAGCAGACGGGAGGGGACAATCACAGATACGCAGTATTTT	CATSRREGTITDTQYF
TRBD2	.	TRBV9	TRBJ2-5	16	TGTGCCAGCAGCGCCCCGGGACTAGCGGGGGGAGAGACCCAGTACTTC	CASSAPGLAGGETQYF
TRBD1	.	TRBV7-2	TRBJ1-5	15	TGTGCCAGCAGCTCGACCCGGGACAGGGGCCGGCCCCAGCATTTT	CASSSTRDRGRPQHF
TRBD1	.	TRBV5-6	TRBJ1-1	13	TGTGCCAGCAGTCGGGACAGGGTGATGGGAGCTTTCTTT	CASSRDRVMGAFF
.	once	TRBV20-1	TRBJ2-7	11	TGCAGTGCAAGCAGGGGCGTCGAGCAGTACTTC	CSASRGVEQYF
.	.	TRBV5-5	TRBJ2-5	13	TGTGCCAGCAGCTTGCTTCACCAAGAGACCCAGTACTTC	CASSLLHQETQYF
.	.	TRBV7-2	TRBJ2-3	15	TGTGCCAGCAGCTCCGCCCTGGGGGGACGAAATACGCAGTATTTT	CASSSALGGRNTQYF
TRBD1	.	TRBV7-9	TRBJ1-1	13	TGTGCCGGGCGGGACAGGACGAACACTGAAGCTTTCTTT	CAGRDRTNTEAFF
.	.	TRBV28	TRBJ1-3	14	TGTGCCAGCAGAGTGGGCCTCTCTGGAAACACCATATATTTT	CASRVGLSGNTIYF
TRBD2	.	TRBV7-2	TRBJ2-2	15	TGTGCCAGCAGGGTAGCGGGGGCGAACACCGGGGAGCTGTTTTTT	CASRVAGANTGELFF
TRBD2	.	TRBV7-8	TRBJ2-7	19	TGTGCCAGCAGCTCCCATGGACTAGCGGGAGGTGGGGGGACCTACGAGCAGTACTTC	CASSSHGLAGGGGTYEQYF
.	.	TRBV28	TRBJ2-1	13	TGTGCCAGCAGTTACCGGGGGTACAATGAGCAGTTCTTC	CASSYRGYNEQFF
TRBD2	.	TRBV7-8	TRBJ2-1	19	TGTGCCAGCAGCCAGACCAGGAGACGAAATAGCGGGGGGTACAATGAGCAGTTCTTC	CASSQTRRRNSGGYNEQFF
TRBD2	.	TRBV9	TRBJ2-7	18	TGTGCCAGCAGTGCCGTGGGGCTAGCGGGAGGGTCCTCCTACGAGCAGTACTTC	CASSAVGLAGGSSYEQYF
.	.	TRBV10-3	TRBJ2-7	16	TGTGCCATCAGTGAGTCGGAGGTACAGGGATGGTACGAGCAGTACTTC	CAISESEVQGWYEQYF
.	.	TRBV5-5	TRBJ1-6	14	TGTGCCAGCAGCTCAGACGGAGGGGTAACACCCCTCCACTTT	CASSSDGGVTPLHF
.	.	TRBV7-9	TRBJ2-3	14	TGTGCCAGCAGCTCCAGACTAAGCACAGATACGCAGTATTTT	CASSSRLSTDTQYF
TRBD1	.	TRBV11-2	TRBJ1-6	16	TGTGCCAGCAGCTCCCGCCGGGGACAGGGAGAATCACCCCTCCACTTT	CASSSRRGQGESPLHF
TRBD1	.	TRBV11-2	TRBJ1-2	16	TGTGCCAGCAGCTTAGGACCGGGACAGATGAACTATGGCTACACCTTC	CASSLGPGQMNYGYTF
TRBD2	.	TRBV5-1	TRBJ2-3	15	TGCGCCAGCAGCACTAGCGGGGGGGCCACAGATACGCAGTATTTT	CASSTSGGATDTQYF
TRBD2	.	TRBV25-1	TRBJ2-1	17	TGTGCCAGCACCCCGACGACTAGCCGAAATTACTACAATGAGCAGTTCTTC	CASTPTTSRNYYNEQFF
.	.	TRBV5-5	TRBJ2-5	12	TGTGCCAGCAGCCAAAACCAAGAGACCCAGTACTTC	CASSQNQETQYF
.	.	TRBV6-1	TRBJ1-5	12	TGTGCCGCCGGTCGCGGCAATCAGCCCCAGCATTTT	CAAGRGNQPQHF
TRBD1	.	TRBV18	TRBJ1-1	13	TGTGCCAGCTCCTTCGGACAGGGGACTGAAGCTTTCTTT	CASSFGQGTEAFF